This T cell receptor (beta chain) was captured in a study of cytomegalovirus exposure and HLA in healthy donors. Background on the study: A prior study identified just under 120 million unique TCR beta sequences from roughly 180 million T cells. Points from the study as a whole: Evidence from a later analysis indicated that most CMV-associated TCR beta chains looked HLA-restricted. Presence/absence analyses supposed approximately even sequencing depth among donors. Altogether, more than 150 TCR beta chains were recorded as cytomegalovirus-associated.

Concerning this clone itself: What it binds is unknown.

Primers: 60 Vbeta forward and 13 Jbeta reverse. The data were produced by immunoSEQ multiplex PCR, yet TCRdb's version contains in-frame clones alone and is incomplete. There are roughly 200,000 clones in the sample; 70% to 80% occur only once, and about 2.7% lies in the top ten. Sequenced: PBMCs. This clonotype was obtained from a woman aged 25-40 years in good health and CMV-seronegative.

Here the CDR3 DNA reads TGTGCCAGCAGTTTATTTTGGGGGCATCAGCCCCAGCATTTT. Translating gives CASSLFWGHQPQHF. The chain joins TRBV27 to TRBJ1-5, with D perhaps matching TRBD1 (6 bases). Trimming left V 1 base short and J 5 bases short, with 9 bases between. Germline V gives CDR1 MNHEY, CDR2 SMNVEV (reference sequence). The CDR3 is 14 amino acids.